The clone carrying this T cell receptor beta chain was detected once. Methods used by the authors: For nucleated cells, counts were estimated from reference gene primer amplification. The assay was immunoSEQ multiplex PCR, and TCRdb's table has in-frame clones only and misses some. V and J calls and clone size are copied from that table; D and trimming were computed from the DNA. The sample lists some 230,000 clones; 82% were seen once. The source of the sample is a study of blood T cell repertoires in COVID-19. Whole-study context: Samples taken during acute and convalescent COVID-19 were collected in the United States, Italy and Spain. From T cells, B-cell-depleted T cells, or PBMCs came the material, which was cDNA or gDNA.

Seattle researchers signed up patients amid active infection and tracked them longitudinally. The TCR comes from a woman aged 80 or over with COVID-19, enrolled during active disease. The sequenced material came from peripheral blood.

The CDR3 DNA sequence: TGTGTTAGCGGGTATCTTTACAATGAGCAGTTCTTC. It encodes CVSGYLYNEQFF. The rearrangement links TRBV7-2 to TRBJ2-1, with 7 bases aligning to TRBD2. Per germline, CDR1 SGHTA and CDR2 FQGNSA. This CDR3 has 12 amino acids.